This passage covers 11 T cell receptor delta chains from one sample sequenced in a study of human gamma delta and Vdelta1 T cells (dated 2018 in TCRdb). The library came from PCR. The data were produced on an Illumina MiSeq. Clones were re-identified by TCRdb from the public reads with CATT, and rows with the same DNA were merged. Here the sample has about 6,400 delta-chain clones; more than 35% occur a single time. Approximately 9% of the sample comes from the top ten. These receptors are not linked to any known antigen. Input material: Vdelta1 gamma-delta T cells from blood grown in culture (DOT cells). The sample's cell subset or site label, decoded: Delta One T cells, in vitro expanded/differentiated Vd1+ gamma-delta T cells. Source of these receptors: a human donor in good health.

The chain carries TRDV1 and TRDJ1, with 9 bases matching TRDD2. The V segment lost 3 bases and the J segment 0 bases; nucleotides outside the gene matches: 14. This CDR3 has 19 residues. Germline lookup yields CDR1 TSWWSYY and CDR2 QGS. The CDR3 protein is CALGDRPSYWELYTDKLIF. In DNA form, the CDR3 reads TGTGCTCTTGGGGATCGTCCTTCCTACTGGGAATTGTACACCGATAAACTCATCTTT.

By proportion, this clone is large. Other nucleotide sequences in the sample specify the same CDR3. The chain combines TRDV1 with TRDJ1; D unresolved. Looked up from germline, CDR1 is TSWWSYY and CDR2 is QGS. Trimming left V 0 bases short and J 3 bases short, with 11 bases between. This CDR3 is built from 15 residues. As DNA, the CDR3 is TGTGCTCTTGGGGAACTAGACGTTAAGGCCGATAAACTCATCTTT. This sequence encodes CALGELDVKADKLIF.

This clone has more than one count but fewer than ten. V and J are TRDV1 and TRDJ1, with 11 positions matching TRDD3. This CDR3 is 25 amino acids long. Germline V gives CDR1 TSWWSYY, CDR2 QGS. Trimming removed 2 bases from V and 0 bases from J; junction bases left unmatched: 29. The CDR3 loop reads CALGETSSYPYWGIAPFAYTDKLIF. The CDR3 bases are TGTGCTCTTGGGGAAACAAGTTCCTACCCGTACTGGGGGATAGCCCCTTTTGCCTACACCGATAAACTCATCTTT.

The J gene is TRDJ1, the V gene TRDV1; 8 bases map to TRDD3. V trimming: 1 base; J trimming: 0 bases; junction bases outside the gene matches: 22. The CDR3 spans 22 residues. The germline gives CDR1 TSWWSYY, CDR2 QGS. This CDR3 reads CALGEPHPGLLLGGTYTDKLIF. Written as DNA, the CDR3 is TGTGCTCTTGGGGAACCCCATCCCGGCCTACTACTGGGGGGGACGTACACCGATAAACTCATCTTT.

V gene TRDV1 combines with J gene TRDJ1, with a possible D match to TRDD2 (8 bases). Trimming stripped 1 base from V and 1 base from J, with 25 bases between. The CDR3 has 20 residues. Germline V gene data show CDR1 as TSWWSYY and CDR2 as QGS. The CDR3 DNA reads TGTGCTCTTGGGGAACCCCGGGCTTCCTACCGTGGGGGACTCACCGATAAACTCATCTTT. The encoded protein is CALGEPRASYRGGLTDKLIF.

The chain has TRDV1 and TRDJ1; D unclear. Trimming took 6 bases from V and 1 from J, leaving 15 bases between them. CDR1 is TSWWSYY, CDR2 QGS, per germline. The CDR3 extends over 15 amino acids. The CDR3 is CALGNLAISTDKLIF. In DNA, the CDR3 is TGTGCTCTTGGAAATCTCGCGATAAGCACCGATAAACTCATCTTT.

The chain employs TRDV1 and TRDJ1; either TRDD2 or TRDD3 may supply D (5 bases each). Germline V gene sequence: CDR1 TSWWSYY, CDR2 QGS. The CDR3 contains 21 residues. V lost 1 base and J 6 bases, leaving 33 bases between the germline ends. The CDR3: CALGERFGPKIGVIEAHKLIF. The DNA for the CDR3 is TGTGCTCTTGGGGAACGTTTTGGTCCTAAAATTGGGGTGATAGAGGCCCATAAACTCATCTTT.

The rearrangement links TRDV1 to TRDJ1, with 7 bases matching TRDD3. V lost 3 bases, J lost 0 bases, and 28 bases stayed unmatched. This CDR3 is 23 amino acids long. CDR1 is TSWWSYY and CDR2 is QGS in the germline V gene. The CDR3 loop reads CALGDRKWAYPAGGGLYTDKLIF. Written as DNA, the CDR3 is TGTGCTCTTGGGGACCGAAAATGGGCCTATCCGGCTGGGGGGGGACTATACACCGATAAACTCATCTTT.

In its sample, this clone was seen a few times. This sequence joins TRDV1 and TRDJ1; 8 bases are shared with TRDD3. Unmatched junction bases numbered 22, after V lost 1 base and J lost 0 bases. Germline CDR1 reads TSWWSYY; CDR2 reads QGS. The CDR3 totals 22 residues. For the CDR3, the DNA is TGTGCTCTTGGGGAACACATCAGGGCGAAGGCTAGTACTGGGGGTAACACCGATAAACTCATCTTT. Its translation is CALGEHIRAKASTGGNTDKLIF.

The chain joins TRDV1 to TRDJ1; the D is unclear. The germline gives CDR1 TSWWSYY, CDR2 QGS. The CDR3 loop spans 22 amino acids. Between the trimmed V and J ends, which lost 2 bases and 0 bases, there was a span of 31 bases. The CDR3 DNA sequence: TGTGCTCTTGGGGAAGGTTTAGGTTATCACAAGGAACTCCCCCAGTACACCGATAAACTCATCTTT. This codes for CALGEGLGYHKELPQYTDKLIF.

This rearrangement joins TRDV1 to TRDJ1, with TRDD3 identical over 8 bases. The CDR3 spans 20 residues. V shed 3 bases and J 3 bases; nucleotides not matched to a gene: 21. Per germline, CDR1 TSWWSYY and CDR2 QGS. CDR3 loop: CALGDHPRNGGFFVSDKLIF. The CDR3, as DNA: TGTGCTCTTGGGGATCATCCGCGTAATGGGGGATTTTTCGTCTCCGATAAACTCATCTTT.